Following are 24 T cell receptor beta chains from one sample sequenced in a study of vaccination effects on CD4 cells after COVID-19. Only in-frame clones appear in the TCRdb table, and some are missing; sequencing was by immunoSEQ multiplex PCR. In the table there are about 27,000 clones, around 82% of which are singletons. No antigen has been identified for these receptors. Before sequencing took place, the ViraFEST assay used viral peptide pools to expand antigen-specific CD4+ T cells. Subsequent to roughly 9 days of culture, CD4+ T cells were isolated. Sometime from March through December 2020, the person acquired a SARS-CoV-2 infection that PCR confirmed. The sample was CD4+ T cells from PBMCs cultured with HCoV-NL63 spike peptides, taken before COVID-19 vaccination. The receptor source for this set is a human donor who had a prior SARS-CoV-2 infection.

The gene calls are TRBV6-2 or TRBV6-3 and TRBJ2-5; 11 bases align to TRBD2. Germline V gives CDR1 MNHEY, CDR2 SVGEGT. V was clipped by 7 bases and J by 1 base; unmatched bases: 8. The CDR3 is 16 residues long. The CDR3 loop reads CASTPLGTSGQETQYF. Here the CDR3 DNA reads TGTGCCAGCACCCCCCTAGGGACTAGCGGCCAAGAGACCCAGTACTTC.

This sequence joins TRBV12-5 and TRBJ2-1; 7 bases are shared with TRBD1. The junction had 6 bases not matched to a gene; V was cut back by 5 bases and J by 11 bases. The V gene's germline CDR1 is LGHNT and CDR2 FRNRAP. The CDR3 totals 12 residues. The CDR3 DNA follows: TGTGCTAGTGGTAAGGACAGGCTAAAGCAGTTCTTC. Protein sequence: CASGKDRLKQFF.

The rearrangement uses TRBV14 and TRBJ2-5; 9 bases map to TRBD2. Germline CDR1 SGHDN, CDR2 FVKESK. The CDR3 runs to 16 residues. Trimming removed 3 bases from V and 5 bases from J; junction bases left unmatched: 10. CDR3 in amino acids: CASSHRYSGGGETQYF. CDR3 DNA: TGTGCCAGCAGCCACCGATATAGCGGGGGCGGGGAGACCCAGTACTTC.

This chain joins TRBV7-9 and TRBJ2-3; the D is unclear. Germline values: CDR1 SEHNR, CDR2 FQNEAQ (reference sequence). The ends were cut back, 5 bases at V and 4 bases at J, with 10 bases in the middle. The CDR3 totals 13 residues. The CDR3 DNA follows: TGTGCCAGCAGCCCCTCATCCTCAGATACGCAGTATTTT. It yields the protein CASSPSSSDTQYF. The entire variable domain, with the rest obtained from reference TRBV7-9 and TRBJ2-3, is as follows: DTGVSQNPRHKITKRGQNVTFRCDPISEHNRLYWYRQTLGQGPEFLTYFQNEAQLEKSRLLSDRFSAERPKGSFSTLEIQRTEQGDSAMYLCASSPSSSDTQYFGPGTRLTVL.

The gene calls are TRBV19 and TRBJ2-3, with D hard to call. The CDR3 contains 19 residues. The germline V and J ends were trimmed by 3 bases and 0 bases, with 22 bases remaining between them. Germline CDR1 reads LNHDA; CDR2 reads SQIVND (reference sequence). The CDR3 nucleotides are TGTGCCAGTAGTATGAATCCCAACCGCTACTCTGCTAGCACAGATACGCAGTATTTT. It is translated as CASSMNPNRYSASTDTQYF.

This clone was counted a few times. The chain links TRBV7-2 to TRBJ2-7, with 7 bases fitting TRBD2. V was clipped by 2 bases and J by 5 bases; unmatched bases: 6. The CDR3 spans 14 residues. The germline V gene encodes CDR1 SGHTA and CDR2 FQGNSA. This chain's CDR3 is CASSLRAGAHEQYF. The CDR3 DNA is TGTGCCAGCAGCTTACGGGCGGGAGCCCACGAGCAGTACTTC.

The chain employs TRBV7-2 and TRBJ1-4, with a tentative D call TRBD1 (5 bases). Between the trimmed V and J ends, which lost 11 bases and 5 bases, there was a span of 18 bases. This CDR3 spans 14 amino acids. In germline, CDR1 is SGHTA, CDR2 FQGNSA. The CDR3 here is CAQISRGENEKLFF. Here the CDR3 DNA reads TGTGCCCAAATTAGTCGGGGCGAGAATGAAAAACTGTTTTTT.

The chain uses TRBV9 and TRBJ2-2, with 7 bases aligning to TRBD2. Germline V gene lookup returns CDR1 SGDLS and CDR2 YYNGEE. V was pared by 0 bases and J by 2 bases, with 4 bases of the junction left unmatched. CDR3 length: 16 amino acids. CDR3: CASSVVSGTNTGELFF. DNA for the CDR3: TGTGCCAGCAGCGTAGTGAGCGGGACCAACACCGGGGAGCTGTTTTTT.

V and J are TRBV6-5 and TRBJ1-1, with D unclear. The CDR3 contains 14 residues. Trimming took 6 bases from V and 5 from J, leaving 16 bases between them. Germline V gene lookup returns CDR1 MNHEY and CDR2 SVGAGI. This chain's CDR3 is CASSHRWRRTEAFF. As DNA, the CDR3 is TGTGCCAGCAGCCACCGGTGGCGTCGGACTGAAGCTTTCTTT.

This rearrangement joins TRBV30 to TRBJ2-4; TRBD1 agrees at 9 bases. This CDR3 region has 13 residues. V was clipped by 2 bases and J by 8 bases; unmatched bases: 4. Germline lookup yields CDR1 GTSNPN and CDR2 SVGIG (reference sequence). The CDR3 here is CAWSPGQGDIQYF. The CDR3 bases are TGTGCCTGGAGTCCGGGACAGGGTGACATTCAGTACTTC.

This clone was counted a single time. J is TRBJ2-3 and V is TRBV12-3 or TRBV12-4; D remains ambiguous. V shed 4 bases and J shed 2 bases, with 7 bases lying between them. The CDR3 sequence is 13 residues long. For the CDR3, the DNA is TGTGCCAGCAGTTCTCGTCTCACAGATACGCAGTATTTT. This translates into CASSSRLTDTQYF.

V usage is TRBV2 and J usage is TRBJ2-7; a weak D match, TRBD1 (5 bases). Trimming stripped 7 bases from V and 4 bases from J, with 14 bases between. Germline CDR1 is SNHLY and CDR2 is FYNNEI. CDR3 length: 13 amino acids. CDR3 protein: CASNRYLGYEQYF. Written as DNA, the CDR3 is TGTGCCAGCAACAGGTACCTAGGGTACGAGCAGTACTTC.

This clone has a handful of counts. The gene calls are TRBV6-2 or TRBV6-3 and TRBJ2-6; the D call may be TRBD1 or TRBD2 (5 bases each). The CDR3 is 17 residues long. Germline-derived CDR1 and CDR2 are MNHEY and SVGEGT. With 5 bases removed from V and 0 bases from J, the gap between germline ends came to 14 bases. The CDR3 spells CASSTRGRNSGANVLTF. For the CDR3, the DNA is TGTGCCAGCAGTACCCGGGGACGAAACTCTGGGGCCAACGTCCTGACTTTC.

This clone was observed a handful of times. J is TRBJ1-3 and V is TRBV5-1, with D maybe TRBD1 (5 bases). Trimming left V 0 bases short and J 2 bases short, with 12 bases between. CDR3 length equals 16 residues. Germline V CDR1 and CDR2: SGHRS, YFSETQ. The CDR3 bases are TGCGCCAGCAGCTTGGACAGGCCGGCTGCTGGAAACACCATATATTTT. Residues: CASSLDRPAAGNTIYF.

The chain is built from TRBV5-6 and TRBJ1-1, with D maybe TRBD1 (5 bases). CDR1 is SGHDT and CDR2 is YYEEEE in the germline V gene. V shed 4 bases and J shed 5 bases, with 21 bases lying between them. This CDR3 spans 16 amino acids. CDR3 in amino acids: CASSDGRDGGSTEAFF. The DNA of the CDR3 is TGTGCCAGCAGCGACGGCAGGGACGGAGGCTCGACTGAAGCTTTCTTT.

The genes are TRBV5-1 and TRBJ2-1; D may be TRBD1 (5 bases). V lost 0 bases to trimming and J lost 0 bases, with 7 bases between them. Germline V CDR1 and CDR2: SGHRS, YFSETQ. There are 15 residues in the CDR3. DNA of the CDR3: TGCGCCAGCAGCTTGGAGGGGAACTCCTACAATGAGCAGTTCTTC. Translating it yields CASSLEGNSYNEQFF.

V gene TRBV25-1 combines with J gene TRBJ2-5; tentative D call: TRBD1 (6 bases). V lost 3 bases and J lost 3, with 8 bases in between. The CDR3 has 13 amino acids. CDR1 MGHDK and CDR2 SYGVNS come from the germline V gene. CDR3 sequence: CASSDRTEETQYF. The CDR3 bases are TGTGCCAGCAGTGACAGGACAGAAGAGACCCAGTACTTC. Full variable domain (rest looked up from reference TRBV25-1 and TRBJ2-5): EADIYQTPRYLVIGTGKKITLECSQTMGHDKMYWYQQDPGMELHLIHYSYGVNSTEKGDLSSESTVSRIRTEHFPLTLESARPSHTSQYLCASSDRTEETQYFGPGTRLLVL.

CDR3 in amino acids: CASSLWDTEAFF. The CDR3 nucleotides read TGTGCCAGCAGCTTGTGGGACACTGAAGCTTTCTTT. The chain carries TRBV5-4 and TRBJ1-1; D ambiguous. The germline V gene encodes CDR1 SGHNT and CDR2 YYREEE (reference sequence). CDR3 size: 12 residues. V was pared by 1 base and J by 3 bases, with 4 bases between.

The chain carries TRBV7-2 and TRBJ2-7, with 7 bases lining up with TRBD2. This CDR3 has 13 amino acids. Trimming at V came to 5 bases and at J to 9 bases, leaving 10 bases not matched to a gene. CDR1 is SGHTA and CDR2 is FQGNSA in the germline V gene. The CDR3 DNA follows: TGTGCCAGCAGCACAGTGCGGACTAGGACGCAGTACTTC. The encoded protein is CASSTVRTRTQYF.

The chain is built from TRBV5-1 and TRBJ2-3, with 9 bases matching TRBD2. This CDR3 has 16 amino acids. Germline CDR1 SGHRS, CDR2 YFSETQ. With V trimmed by 5 bases and J by 3 bases, 10 bases remained unmatched. CDR3 sequence: CASSSSGSSVTDTQYF. In nucleotides, the CDR3 is TGCGCCAGCAGTAGTAGCGGGAGTTCTGTAACAGATACGCAGTATTTT.

The chain recombines TRBV9 with TRBJ2-1; a weak D match, TRBD2 (5 bases). Deletions cut 3 bases from V and 7 bases from J, with 17 bases between. The CDR3 is 15 residues long. Per germline, CDR1 SGDLS and CDR2 YYNGEE. The CDR3 DNA reads as TGTGCCAGCAGCGATCGGTCGGGGATAGCGAATGAGCAGTTCTTC. Encoded protein: CASSDRSGIANEQFF.

The rearrangement links TRBV6-5 to TRBJ1-2, with no clear D. The CDR3 sequence is 11 residues long. Trimming took 5 bases from V and 4 from J, leaving 5 bases between them. CDR1 MNHEY and CDR2 SVGAGI come from the germline V gene. The CDR3 bases are TGTGCCAGCAGTCGTGGCTATGGCTACACCTTC. Amino acid sequence: CASSRGYGYTF.

This clone was counted a few times. The chain is built from TRBV12-2 and TRBJ2-5; TRBD2, the D gene given by the table, was not confirmed from the DNA. TRBV12-2 is designated a pseudogene. There are 15 residues in the CDR3. CDR3 DNA: TGTGCAAGTCGCTTAGAAACTAGCGGCAAAGAGACCCAGTACTTC. It yields the protein CASRLETSGKETQYF.

The gene calls are TRBV6-2 or TRBV6-3 and TRBJ2-3; 13 positions agree with TRBD2. After removal of 5 bases from V and 2 bases from J, the junction contained 7 bases not matched to a gene. In germline, CDR1 is MNHEY, CDR2 SVGEGT. The CDR3 totals 17 residues. CDR3 in DNA: TGTGCCAGCAGTCTCGGACTAGCGGGGGATTTCACAGATACGCAGTATTTT. It translates to CASSLGLAGDFTDTQYF.